The TCR beta chain described here comes from a study of shared clonotypes between healthy human individuals. Trimming at V came to 6 bases and at J to 14 bases, leaving 15 bases not matched to a gene. The CDR3 spans 14 residues. The germline V gene has CDR1 LNHDA and CDR2 SQIVND (reference sequence). Running of the assay took place at deep level. Method: immunoSEQ multiplex PCR; TCRdb's copy keeps in-frame clones and lacks some. Here the sample spans about 1 million clones, about 75% being singletons. All donors were healthy HIV-negative adults lacking recent acute infections or vaccinations. Sequencing was carried out using memory CD4+ T cells sorted from blood. As for subset: CD45RA-negative fraction. This clonotype originated in a young man in good health. The J gene is TRBJ2-1, the V gene TRBV19, with TRBD1 identical over 8 bases. The CDR3 region has the DNA TGTGCCAGTAGAGCCGGAATCGGACAGGGAAGGGAGTTCTTC. Protein: CASRAGIGQGREFF.